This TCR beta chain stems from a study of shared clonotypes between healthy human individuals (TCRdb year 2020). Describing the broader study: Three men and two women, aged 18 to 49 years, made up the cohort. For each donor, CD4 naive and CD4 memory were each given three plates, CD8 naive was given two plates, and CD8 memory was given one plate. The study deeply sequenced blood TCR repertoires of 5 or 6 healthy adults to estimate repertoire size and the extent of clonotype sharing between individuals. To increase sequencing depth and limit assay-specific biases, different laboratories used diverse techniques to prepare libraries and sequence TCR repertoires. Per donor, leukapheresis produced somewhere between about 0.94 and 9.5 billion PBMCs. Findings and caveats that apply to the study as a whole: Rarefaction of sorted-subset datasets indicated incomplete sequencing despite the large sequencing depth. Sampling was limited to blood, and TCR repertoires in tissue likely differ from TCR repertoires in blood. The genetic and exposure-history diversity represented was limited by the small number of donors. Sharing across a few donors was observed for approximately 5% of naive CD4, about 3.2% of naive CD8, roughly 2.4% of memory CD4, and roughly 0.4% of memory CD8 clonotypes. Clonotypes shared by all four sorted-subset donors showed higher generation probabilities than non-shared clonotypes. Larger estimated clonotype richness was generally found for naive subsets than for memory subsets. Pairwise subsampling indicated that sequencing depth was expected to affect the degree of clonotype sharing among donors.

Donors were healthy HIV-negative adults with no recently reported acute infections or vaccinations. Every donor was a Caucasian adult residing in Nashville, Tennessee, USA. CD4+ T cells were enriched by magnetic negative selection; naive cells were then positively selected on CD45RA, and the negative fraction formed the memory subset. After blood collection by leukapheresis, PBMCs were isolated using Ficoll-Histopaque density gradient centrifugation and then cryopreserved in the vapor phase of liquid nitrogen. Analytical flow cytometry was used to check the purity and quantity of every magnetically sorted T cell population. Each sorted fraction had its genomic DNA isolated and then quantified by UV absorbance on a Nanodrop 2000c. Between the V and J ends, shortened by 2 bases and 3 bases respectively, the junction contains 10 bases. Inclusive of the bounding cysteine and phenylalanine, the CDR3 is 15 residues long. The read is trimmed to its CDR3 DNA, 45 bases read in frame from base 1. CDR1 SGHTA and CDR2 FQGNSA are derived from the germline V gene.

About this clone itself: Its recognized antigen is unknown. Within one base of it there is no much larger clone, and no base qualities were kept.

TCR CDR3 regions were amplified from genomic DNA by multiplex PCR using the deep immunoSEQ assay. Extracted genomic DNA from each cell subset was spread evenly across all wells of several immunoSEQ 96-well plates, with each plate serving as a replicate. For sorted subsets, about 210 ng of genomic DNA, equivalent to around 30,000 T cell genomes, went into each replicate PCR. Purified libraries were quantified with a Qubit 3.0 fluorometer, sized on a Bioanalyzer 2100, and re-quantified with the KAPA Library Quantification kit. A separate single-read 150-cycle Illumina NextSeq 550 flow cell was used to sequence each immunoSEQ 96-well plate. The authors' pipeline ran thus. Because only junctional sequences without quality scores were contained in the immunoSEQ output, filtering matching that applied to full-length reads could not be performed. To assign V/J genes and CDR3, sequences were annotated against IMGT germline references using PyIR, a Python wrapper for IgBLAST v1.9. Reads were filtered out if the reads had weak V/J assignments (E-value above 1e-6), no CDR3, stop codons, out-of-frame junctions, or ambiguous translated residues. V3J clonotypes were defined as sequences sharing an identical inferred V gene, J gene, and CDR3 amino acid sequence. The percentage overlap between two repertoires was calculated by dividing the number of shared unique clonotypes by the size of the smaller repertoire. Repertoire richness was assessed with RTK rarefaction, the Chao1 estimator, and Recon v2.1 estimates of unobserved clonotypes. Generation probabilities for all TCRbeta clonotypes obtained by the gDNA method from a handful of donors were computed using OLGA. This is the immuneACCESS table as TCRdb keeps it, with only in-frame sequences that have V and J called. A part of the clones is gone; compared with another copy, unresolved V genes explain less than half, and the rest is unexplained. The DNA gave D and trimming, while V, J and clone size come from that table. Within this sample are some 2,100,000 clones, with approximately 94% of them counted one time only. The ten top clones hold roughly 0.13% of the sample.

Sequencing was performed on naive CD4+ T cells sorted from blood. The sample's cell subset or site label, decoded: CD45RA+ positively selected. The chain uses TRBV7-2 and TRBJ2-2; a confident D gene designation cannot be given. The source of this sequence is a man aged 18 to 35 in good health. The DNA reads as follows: TGTGCCAGCAGCTTAATCTTATCATACACCGGGGAGCTGTTTTTT. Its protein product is CASSLILSYTGELFF.